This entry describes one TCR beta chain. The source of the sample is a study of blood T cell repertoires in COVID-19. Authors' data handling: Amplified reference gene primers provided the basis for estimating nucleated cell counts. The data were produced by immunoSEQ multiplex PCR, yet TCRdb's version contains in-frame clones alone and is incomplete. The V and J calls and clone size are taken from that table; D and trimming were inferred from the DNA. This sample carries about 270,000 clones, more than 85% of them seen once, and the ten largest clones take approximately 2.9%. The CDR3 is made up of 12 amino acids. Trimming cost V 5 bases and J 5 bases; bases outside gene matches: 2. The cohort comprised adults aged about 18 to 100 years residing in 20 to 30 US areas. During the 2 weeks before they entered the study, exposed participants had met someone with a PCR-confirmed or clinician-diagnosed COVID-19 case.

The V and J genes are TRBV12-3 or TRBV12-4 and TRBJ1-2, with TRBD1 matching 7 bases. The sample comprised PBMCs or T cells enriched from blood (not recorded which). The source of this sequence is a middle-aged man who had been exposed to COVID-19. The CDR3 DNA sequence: TGTGCCAGCAGTCTGGACAGGTATGGCTACACCTTC. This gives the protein CASSLDRYGYTF.